This T cell receptor beta chain emerged from a study of graft-versus-host responses after intestinal transplantation. Overall study findings and caveats: Early post-transplant HvG declines were associated with peak circulating GvH clone levels.

In regard to this clone: The antigen remains undetermined.

Using immunoSEQ multiplex PCR, the repertoire was profiled, and TCRdb retains in-frame clones only, with some absent. The repertoire holds approximately 110,000 clones, with approximately 93% as singletons. The V gene lost 2 bases and the J gene lost 3 bases, with 8 bases spanning the gap. Per germline, CDR1 MNHEY and CDR2 SVGAGI. CDR3 length equals 13 residues. The source is a human donor who was the organ donor for an intestinal transplant. V usage is TRBV6-5 and J usage is TRBJ2-7, with unresolved D. The sequenced sample was unstimulated CD8+ T cells sorted from spleen or lymph node cells, obtained before transplant. The CDR3 region is CASSYSLGYEQYF. The CDR3 bases are TGTGCCAGCAGTTACAGTTTGGGCTACGAGCAGTACTTC.